The T cell receptor (beta chain) under discussion was sequenced for a study of cytomegalovirus exposure and HLA in healthy donors. General observations from the study: Some public TCRs appeared in many individuals, while most sequences were rare.

The method was immunoSEQ multiplex PCR; TCRdb's version includes in-frame clones alone and lacks a portion of them. The sample yields 150,000 to 200,000 clones, roughly 88% seen once. To note about this clone: The antigen is unknown.

The CDR3 runs 13 residues. V lost 5 bases and J 3 bases, leaving 10 bases between the germline ends. Germline V CDR1 and CDR2: LNHDA, SQIVND (reference sequence). The donors belonged to the approximately 120-subject validation cohort, separate from the approximately 700-subject first cohort. Sequences were obtained from PBMCs. The chain combines TRBV19 with TRBJ1-2; maybe TRBD1 (6 bases). This receptor was identified in a woman under 30 in good health and CMV-seronegative. The DNA of the CDR3 is TGTGCCAGTAGTCCCTCAGGGGACTATGGCTACACCTTC. It encodes CASSPSGDYGYTF.